Presented here are 14 T cell receptor beta chains from one specimen sequenced in a study of CD8+ T cells in alopecia areata. The sequencing template was cDNA reverse transcribed from extracted RNA. Profiled with immunoSEQ multiplex PCR; TCRdb holds only in-frame clones, not every one. The sample includes 200,000 to 250,000 clones, roughly two fifths of them seen just once. Treatment: oral pan-JAK inhibitor, 5-10 mg twice daily. Source: CD4+ T cells sorted from blood, taken around week 34, from a patient treated with tofacitinib. Source of these receptors: a human donor with alopecia areata.

This clone has only a few counts. V gene TRBV5-1 combines with J gene TRBJ1-3, with a tentative D call TRBD1 (5 bases). Germline CDR1 and CDR2: SGHRS and YFSETQ. The V end was cut by 4 bases, the J end by 2 bases, with 10 bases between. This CDR3 has 14 amino acids. The CDR3 is CASSPAGAGNTIYF. In DNA, the CDR3 is TGCGCCAGCAGCCCCGCGGGGGCTGGAAACACCATATATTTT.

This clone was detected only a few times. The gene calls are TRBV7-2 and TRBJ1-4; D is ambiguous. The CDR3 runs to 14 residues. V lost 7 bases and J lost 0, with 9 bases in between. The germline CDR1 and CDR2 sequences are SGHTA and FQGNSA. The CDR3 spells CASTPAATNEKLFF. Written as DNA, the CDR3 is TGTGCCAGCACCCCCGCTGCAACTAATGAAAAACTGTTTTTT.

The V call is TRBV19, the J call TRBJ2-1; 7 positions match TRBD1. V lost 3 bases, J lost 13 bases, and 12 bases stayed unmatched. CDR1 is LNHDA, CDR2 SQIVND, per germline (reference sequence). The CDR3 consists of 14 residues. CDR3 DNA: TGTGCCAGTAGTATGGAGTACAGGGGCCGCGATCAGTTCTTC. It is translated as CASSMEYRGRDQFF.

This clone was observed a few times. The chain recombines TRBV28 with TRBJ2-1; possibly TRBD1 for D (5 bases). CDR3 size: 16 residues. Trimming pared 5 bases from V and 7 bases from J, leaving 21 bases between. Germline CDR1 reads MDHEN; CDR2 reads SYDVKM. In DNA form, the CDR3 reads TGTGCCAGCAGTGCTCGACAGACAGCTTACGGAAATGAGCAGTTCTTC. As protein: CASSARQTAYGNEQFF.

This clone has just a few counts. This chain connects TRBV28 to TRBJ2-7, with D hard to call. Germline V gene sequence: CDR1 MDHEN, CDR2 SYDVKM. Trimming took off 3 bases at V and 2 bases at J, with 2 bases between the two ends. This CDR3 has 11 amino acids. CDR3 residues: CASSLTYEQYF. The CDR3 nucleotides are TGTGCCAGCAGTTTGACCTACGAGCAGTACTTC.

The chain recombines TRBV5-1 with TRBJ2-7; D is unclear. Germline CDR1 and CDR2: SGHRS and YFSETQ. The CDR3 consists of 12 residues. Trimming took off 3 bases at V and 1 base at J, with 5 bases between the two ends. Here the CDR3 reads CASSSQSYEQYF. The CDR3 region has the DNA TGCGCCAGCAGCTCCCAATCCTACGAGCAGTACTTC.

This clone was found a few times. Here the CDR3 reads CAWSAGTTYQPQHF. The CDR3 DNA is TGTGCCTGGAGTGCCGGGACAACTTATCAGCCCCAGCATTTT. The rearrangement joins TRBV30 to TRBJ1-5, with TRBD1 as a possible D gene (6 bases). Germline loops: CDR1 GTSNPN, CDR2 SVGIG (reference sequence). Trimming pared 1 base from V and 5 bases from J, leaving 12 bases between. The CDR3 contains 14 residues.

This clone was counted only a few times. This chain connects TRBV5-4 to TRBJ1-4, with D possibly matching TRBD1 (6 bases). Trimming left V 3 bases short and J 2 bases short, with 14 bases between. The CDR3 has 16 amino acids. Germline V gene sequence: CDR1 SGHNT, CDR2 YYREEE (reference sequence). The CDR3 DNA reads TGTGCCAGCAGCTCCTCACAGGGATTGACTAATGAAAAACTGTTTTTT. This gives the protein CASSSSQGLTNEKLFF.

This clone has a handful of counts. The genes are TRBV29-1 and TRBJ1-2; 8 nucleotides agree with TRBD1. CDR3 length: 13 residues. Unmatched junction bases numbered 14, after V lost 6 bases and J lost 11 bases. The germline CDR1 and CDR2 sequences are SQVTM and ANQGSEA. The CDR3 nucleotides read TGCAGCGTCGAAACTGGACAGGGAGCTGGTTACACCTTC. The encoded protein is CSVETGQGAGYTF.

This clone has just a few counts. The rearrangement joins TRBV5-8 to TRBJ2-5; TRBD2 agrees at 7 bases. Germline loops: CDR1 SGHTS, CDR2 YDEGEE. V shed 0 bases, J shed 8 bases, and the junction held 1 base outside the gene matches. CDR3 length: 12 residues. The CDR3 region has the DNA TGTGCCAGCAGCTTGGAGCGGGGAACCCAGTACTTC. It specifies CASSLERGTQYF.

The chain has TRBV6-1 and TRBJ2-7; D uncertain. The germline V gene encodes CDR1 MNHNS and CDR2 SASEGT. CDR3 length: 13 amino acids. The V end was cut by 4 bases, the J end by 4 bases, with 11 bases between. The CDR3 DNA follows: TGTGCCAGCAGTGTGGATCCGGGTTACGAGCAGTACTTC. This sequence encodes CASSVDPGYEQYF.

The chain couples TRBV5-1 to TRBJ2-1; 10 nucleotides line up with TRBD1. Germline V lookup: CDR1 SGHRS, CDR2 YFSETQ. The ends lost 6 bases at V and 15 bases at J; junction bases unmatched: 18. CDR3 length equals 15 residues. The CDR3, as DNA: TGCGCCAGCAACATAGGGGACAGGGGAATTCGGGGTCGGTTCTTC. This gives the protein CASNIGDRGIRGRFF.

This clone was seen only a few times. The V and J genes are TRBV11-1 and TRBJ2-3; no reliable D call. V lost 3 bases and J 2 bases, leaving 3 bases between the germline ends. Germline loops: CDR1 SGHAT, CDR2 FQDESV (reference sequence). There are 12 residues in the CDR3. The CDR3 reads CASSFDTDTQYF. The DNA of the CDR3 is TGTGCCAGCAGCTTTGACACAGATACGCAGTATTTT.

The chain carries TRBV18 and TRBJ1-3; 8 bases agree with TRBD1. Germline V gene lookup returns CDR1 KGHSH and CDR2 LQKENI. Trimming took 3 bases from V and 8 from J; bases not matched to a gene: 6. The length of the CDR3 is 14 residues. The CDR3 nucleotides read TGTGCCAGCTCACCTGTGACGACAGGGGACACCATATATTTT. Protein product: CASSPVTTGDTIYF.